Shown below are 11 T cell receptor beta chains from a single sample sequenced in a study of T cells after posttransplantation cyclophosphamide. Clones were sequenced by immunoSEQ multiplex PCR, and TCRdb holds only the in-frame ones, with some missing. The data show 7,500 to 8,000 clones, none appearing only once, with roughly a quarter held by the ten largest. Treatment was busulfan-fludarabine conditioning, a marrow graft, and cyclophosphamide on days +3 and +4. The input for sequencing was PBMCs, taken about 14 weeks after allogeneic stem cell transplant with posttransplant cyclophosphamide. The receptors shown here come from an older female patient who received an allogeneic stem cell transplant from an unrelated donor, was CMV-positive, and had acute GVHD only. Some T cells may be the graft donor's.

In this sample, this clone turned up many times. DNA for the CDR3: TGCGCCCTCAGGACTAGCGCGAACACCGGGGAGCTGTTTTTT. Translation: CALRTSANTGELFF. The V and J genes are TRBV10-2 and TRBJ2-2, with 9 nucleotides matching TRBD2. Germline V gene data show CDR1 as WSHSY and CDR2 as SAAADI. The V and J ends lost 11 bases and 0 bases, in that order; junction bases with no gene match: 4. The CDR3 consists of 14 residues.

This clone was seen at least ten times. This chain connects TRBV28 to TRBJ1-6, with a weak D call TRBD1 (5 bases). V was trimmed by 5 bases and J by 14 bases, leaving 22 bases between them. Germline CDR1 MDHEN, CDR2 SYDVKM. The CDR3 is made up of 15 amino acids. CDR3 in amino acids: CASSPRPPRVPALHF. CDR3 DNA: TGTGCCAGCAGTCCACGACCTCCCAGGGTTCCGGCCCTCCACTTT.

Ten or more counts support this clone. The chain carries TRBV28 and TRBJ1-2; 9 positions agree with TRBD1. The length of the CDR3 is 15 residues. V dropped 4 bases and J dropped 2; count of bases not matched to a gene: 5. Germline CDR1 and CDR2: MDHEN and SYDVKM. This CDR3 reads CASSSPDRGNYGYTF. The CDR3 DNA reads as TGTGCCAGCAGTTCCCCGGACAGGGGAAACTATGGCTACACCTTC.

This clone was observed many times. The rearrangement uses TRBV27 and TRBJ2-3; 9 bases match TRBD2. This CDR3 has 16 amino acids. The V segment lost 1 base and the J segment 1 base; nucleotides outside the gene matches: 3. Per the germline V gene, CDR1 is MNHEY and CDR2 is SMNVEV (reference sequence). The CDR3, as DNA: TGTGCCAGCAGTTTATTGTCTAGCGGGGGCACAGATACGCAGTATTTT. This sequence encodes CASSLLSSGGTDTQYF.

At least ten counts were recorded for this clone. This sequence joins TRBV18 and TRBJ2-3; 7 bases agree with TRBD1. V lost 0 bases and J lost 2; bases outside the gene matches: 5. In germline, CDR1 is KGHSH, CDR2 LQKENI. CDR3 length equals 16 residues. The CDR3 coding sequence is TGTGCCAGCTCACCACCGGACAGGAAGGCCACAGATACGCAGTATTTT. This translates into CASSPPDRKATDTQYF. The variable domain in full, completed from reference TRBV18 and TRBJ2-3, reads NAGVMQNPRHLVRRRGQEARLRCSPMKGHSHVYWYRQLPEEGLKFMVYLQKENIIDESGMPKERFSAEFPKEGPSILRIQQVVRGDSAAYFCASSPPDRKATDTQYFGPGTRLTVL.

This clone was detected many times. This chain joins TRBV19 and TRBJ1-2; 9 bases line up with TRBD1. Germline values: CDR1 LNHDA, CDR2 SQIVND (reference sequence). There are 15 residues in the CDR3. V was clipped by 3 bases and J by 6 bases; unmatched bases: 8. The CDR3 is CASSIYGQGRNGYTF. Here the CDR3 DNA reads TGTGCCAGTAGTATCTACGGACAGGGGAGGAATGGCTACACCTTC.

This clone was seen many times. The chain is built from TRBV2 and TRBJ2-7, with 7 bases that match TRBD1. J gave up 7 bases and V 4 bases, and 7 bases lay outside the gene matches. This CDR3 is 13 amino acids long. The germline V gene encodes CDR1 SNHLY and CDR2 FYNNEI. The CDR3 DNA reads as TGTGCCAGCAGTGCCGACAGGGCGGTTGAGCAGTACTTC. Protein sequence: CASSADRAVEQYF.

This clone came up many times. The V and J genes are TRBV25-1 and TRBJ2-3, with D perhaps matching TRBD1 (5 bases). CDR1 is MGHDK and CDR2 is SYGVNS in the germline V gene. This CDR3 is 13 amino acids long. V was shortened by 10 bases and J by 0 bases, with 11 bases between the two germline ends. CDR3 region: CATAQASTDTQYF. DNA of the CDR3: TGTGCCACAGCACAGGCCAGCACAGATACGCAGTATTTT. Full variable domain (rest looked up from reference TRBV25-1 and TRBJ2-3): EADIYQTPRYLVIGTGKKITLECSQTMGHDKMYWYQQDPGMELHLIHYSYGVNSTEKGDLSSESTVSRIRTEHFPLTLESARPSHTSQYLCATAQASTDTQYFGPGTRLTVL.

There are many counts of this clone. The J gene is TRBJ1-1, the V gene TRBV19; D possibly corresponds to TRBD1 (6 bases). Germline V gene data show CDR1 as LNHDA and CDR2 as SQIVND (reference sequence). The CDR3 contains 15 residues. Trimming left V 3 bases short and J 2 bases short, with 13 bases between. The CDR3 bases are TGTGCCAGTAGTATTAGGACAGCAAGTAACACTGAAGCTTTCTTT. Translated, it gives CASSIRTASNTEAFF.

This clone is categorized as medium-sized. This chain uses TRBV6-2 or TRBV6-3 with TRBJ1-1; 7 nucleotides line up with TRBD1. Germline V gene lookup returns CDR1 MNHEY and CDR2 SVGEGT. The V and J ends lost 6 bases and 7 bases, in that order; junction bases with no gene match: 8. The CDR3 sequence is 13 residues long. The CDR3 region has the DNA TGTGCCAGCAGACCGGGACAGATCCTTGAAGCTTTCTTT. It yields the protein CASRPGQILEAFF.

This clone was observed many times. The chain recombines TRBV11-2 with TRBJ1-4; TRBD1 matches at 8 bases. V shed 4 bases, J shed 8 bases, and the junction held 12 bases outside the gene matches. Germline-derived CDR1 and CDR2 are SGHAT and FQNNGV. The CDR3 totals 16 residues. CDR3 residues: CASSSSRGRFQEKLFF. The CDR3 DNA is TGTGCCAGCAGCTCCTCCAGGGGGCGGTTTCAGGAAAAACTGTTTTTT.